The T cell receptor (beta chain) under discussion was sequenced for a study of CD8 T cells in ankylosing spondylitis. General study points: There were earlier reports of some motif variants in reactive arthritis synovial fluid and blood. Characteristic of ankylosing spondylitis blood, it appeared, was a TCR beta motif comprising about 8 highly homologous variants. With a CD8+ phenotype, disease-linked clones were relatively rare in peripheral blood.

Quantitative 5'-RACE with molecular barcodes was used to make the TCR beta libraries. TCRdb called the 5' RACE reads again in MiXCR, with one record for every CDR3 protein. The sample yields around 890,000 distinct CDR3 sequences, 10% to 15% seen once. With respect to this clonotype: Its specificity is unknown.

Germline CDR1 reads SGHRS; CDR2 reads YFSETQ. CDR3 length equals 17 residues. V was pared by 1 base and J by 0 bases, with 14 bases between. The gene calls are TRBV5-1 and TRBJ2-1; no firm D call. Sequenced: blood, either unsorted or a sorted T cell fraction (not recorded which). This clonotype was obtained from a male donor with ankylosing spondylitis. The CDR3 sequence: CASSLLAPSSSYNEQFF. The CDR3 DNA reads TGCGCCAGCAGCTTGCTGGCACCATCTAGCTCCTACAATGAGCAGTTCTTC.